These 8 T cell receptor beta chains came from one sample sequenced in a study of spatial heterogeneity in lung cancer. MiXCR, applied by TCRdb to the 5' RACE reads, yields one record per CDR3 protein. The sample holds fewer than 30,000 distinct CDR3 sequences; about a tenth are singletons and the top ten take about 22%. The sample's time point: blood at routine non-recurrence follow-up after resection. The material was PBMCs, obtained at follow-up. The origin of the receptors is a male donor with early-stage non-small cell lung cancer.

This clonotype was counted between two and nine times. The genes are TRBV4-1 and TRBJ2-3; unclear D gene. The ends were cut back, 4 bases at V and 2 bases at J, with 10 bases in the middle. Germline loops: CDR1 MGHRA, CDR2 YSYEKL. The CDR3 spans 14 residues. The CDR3 spells CASSRDTNTDTQYF. The DNA of the CDR3 is TGCGCCAGCAGCCGAGACACAAACACAGATACGCAGTATTTT.

In its sample, this clonotype was seen a few times. The rearrangement links TRBV24-1 to TRBJ2-3; TRBD2 matches 8 bases. The CDR3 is 16 residues long. CDR1 and CDR2 from the germline V gene are KGHDR and SFDVKD. After removal of 3 bases from V and 0 bases from J, the junction contained 4 bases not matched to a gene. The CDR3 spells CATSDPGLASTDTQYF. The CDR3 DNA reads as TGTGCCACCAGTGATCCAGGACTAGCCAGCACAGATACGCAGTATTTT.

This clonotype was counted at least ten times. The chain joins TRBV4-3 to TRBJ2-3; D unclear. Trimming pared 0 bases from V and 2 bases from J, leaving 6 bases between. The CDR3 runs to 14 residues. Germline lookup yields CDR1 LGHNA and CDR2 YSLEER. CDR3 coding DNA: TGCGCCAGCAGCCAAGATCCCAACACAGATACGCAGTATTTT. Amino acid sequence: CASSQDPNTDTQYF.

Ten or more counts support this clonotype. The V call is TRBV4-3, the J call TRBJ2-5; either TRBD1 or TRBD2 may fit D (5 bases each). Germline V gives CDR1 LGHNA, CDR2 YSLEER. V was trimmed by 0 bases and J by 5 bases, leaving 16 bases between them. This CDR3 region has 16 residues. The CDR3 DNA reads as TGCGCCAGCAGCCAAGATCGGAGTAGAGGGGCTGAGACCCAGTACTTC. The encoded protein is CASSQDRSRGAETQYF.

The V gene is TRBV20-1, the J gene TRBJ1-2, with unresolved D. Germline V gene lookup returns CDR1 DFQATT and CDR2 SNEGSKA (reference sequence). V lost 0 bases and J lost 8, with 16 bases in between. The CDR3 is 14 residues long. The CDR3 protein is CSARDWPPSVGYTF. The CDR3, as DNA: TGCAGTGCTAGAGATTGGCCCCCGTCGGTGGGCTACACCTTC.

This clonotype came up many times. This chain uses TRBV24-1 with TRBJ1-6; tentative D call: TRBD1 (5 bases). The V and J ends lost 9 bases and 9 bases respectively, with 20 bases between them. Germline V gives CDR1 KGHDR, CDR2 SFDVKD. The CDR3 has 15 amino acids. CDR3 sequence (DNA): TGTGCCACCGTGGGGGTACAAGGTCCACCTTCACCCCTCCACTTT. It yields the protein CATVGVQGPPSPLHF.

The chain employs TRBV12-3 or TRBV12-4 and TRBJ2-5; 10 positions agree with TRBD1. Trimming cost V 2 bases and J 5 bases; bases outside gene matches: 8. The CDR3 runs 16 residues. CDR3 bases: TGTGCCAGCAGTTTATTTGGACAGGGGGAAACTGAGACCCAGTACTTC. It yields the protein CASSLFGQGETETQYF.

This clonotype has a handful of counts. The chain recombines TRBV5-4 with TRBJ2-5, with 8 bases aligning to TRBD1. Germline V CDR1 and CDR2: SGHNT, YYREEE (reference sequence). After removal of 4 bases from V and 0 bases from J, the junction contained 2 bases not matched to a gene. There are 14 residues in the CDR3. The CDR3 DNA sequence: TGTGCCAGCAGCACGGGACAGGACCAAGAGACCCAGTACTTC. Amino acids: CASSTGQDQETQYF.